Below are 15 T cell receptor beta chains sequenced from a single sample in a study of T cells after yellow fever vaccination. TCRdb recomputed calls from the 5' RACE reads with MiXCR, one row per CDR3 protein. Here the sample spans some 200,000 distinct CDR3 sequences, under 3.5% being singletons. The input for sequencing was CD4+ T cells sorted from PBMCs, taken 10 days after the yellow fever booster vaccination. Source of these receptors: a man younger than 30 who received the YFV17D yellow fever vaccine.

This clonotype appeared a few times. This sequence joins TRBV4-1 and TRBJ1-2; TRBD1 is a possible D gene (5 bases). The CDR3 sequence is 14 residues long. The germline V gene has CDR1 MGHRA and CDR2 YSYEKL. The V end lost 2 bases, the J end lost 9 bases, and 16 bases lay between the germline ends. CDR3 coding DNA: TGCGCCAGCAGCCAAACAGGCAGAATAGGTAGCTACACCTTC. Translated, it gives CASSQTGRIGSYTF.

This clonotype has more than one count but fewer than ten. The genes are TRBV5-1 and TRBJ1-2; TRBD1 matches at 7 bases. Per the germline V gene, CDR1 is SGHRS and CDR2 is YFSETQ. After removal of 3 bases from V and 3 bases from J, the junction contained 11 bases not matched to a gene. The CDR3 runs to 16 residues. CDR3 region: CASSSQGKGADYGYTF. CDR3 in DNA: TGCGCCAGCAGCTCCCAGGGTAAGGGGGCCGACTATGGCTACACCTTC.

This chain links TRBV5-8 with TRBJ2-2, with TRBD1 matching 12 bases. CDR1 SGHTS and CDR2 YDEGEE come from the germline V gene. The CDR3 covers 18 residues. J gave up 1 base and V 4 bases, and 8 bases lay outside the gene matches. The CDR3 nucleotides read TGTGCCAGCAGCCCCGGGACAGGGGGCGCAAAGAACACCGGGGAGCTGTTTTTT. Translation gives CASSPGTGGAKNTGELFF.

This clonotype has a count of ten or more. The CDR3 region has the DNA TGTGCCAGCAGCTTAGAAAACTACAATGAGCAGTTCTTC. This encodes CASSLENYNEQFF. The chain employs TRBV7-2 and TRBJ2-1; D gene uncertain. This CDR3 spans 13 amino acids. Germline-derived CDR1 and CDR2 are SGHTA and FQGNSA. The germline V and J ends were trimmed by 1 base and 3 bases, with 4 bases remaining between them.

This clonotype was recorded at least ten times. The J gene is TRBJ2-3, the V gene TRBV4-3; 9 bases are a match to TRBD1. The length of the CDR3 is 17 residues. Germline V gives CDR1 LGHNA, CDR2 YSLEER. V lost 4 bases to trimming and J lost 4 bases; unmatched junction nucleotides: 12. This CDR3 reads CASSPGRTGALPDTQYF. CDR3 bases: TGCGCCAGCAGCCCTGGAAGGACAGGGGCCCTTCCAGATACGCAGTATTTT.

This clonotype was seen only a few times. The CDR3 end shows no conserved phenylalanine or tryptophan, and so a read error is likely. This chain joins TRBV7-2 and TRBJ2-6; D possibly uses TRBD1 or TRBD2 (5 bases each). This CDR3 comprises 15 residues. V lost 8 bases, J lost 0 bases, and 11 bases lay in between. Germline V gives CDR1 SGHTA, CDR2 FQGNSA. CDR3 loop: CASVGEISGANVLTS. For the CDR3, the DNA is TGTGCCAGCGTGGGGGAGATCTCTGGGGCCAACGTCCTGACTTCT.

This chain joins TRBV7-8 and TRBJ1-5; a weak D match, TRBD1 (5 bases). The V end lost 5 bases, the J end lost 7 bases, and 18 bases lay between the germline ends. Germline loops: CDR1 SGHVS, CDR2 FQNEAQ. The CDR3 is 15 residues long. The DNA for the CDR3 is TGTGCCAGCAGCCCCCTCGACAGCAAAAGACAGCCCCAGCATTTT. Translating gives CASSPLDSKRQPQHF.

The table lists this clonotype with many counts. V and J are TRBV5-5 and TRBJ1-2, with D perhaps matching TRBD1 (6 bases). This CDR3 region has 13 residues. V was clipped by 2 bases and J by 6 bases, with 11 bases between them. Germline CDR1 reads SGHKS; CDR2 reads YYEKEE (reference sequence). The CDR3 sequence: CASSFTGADGYTF. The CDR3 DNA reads TGTGCCAGCAGCTTTACGGGGGCGGATGGCTACACCTTC.

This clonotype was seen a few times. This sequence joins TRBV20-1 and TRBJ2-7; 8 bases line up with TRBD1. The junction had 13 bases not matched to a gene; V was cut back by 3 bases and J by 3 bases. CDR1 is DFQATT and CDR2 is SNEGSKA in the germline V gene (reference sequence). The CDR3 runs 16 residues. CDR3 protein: CSASDQGAKGRYEQYF. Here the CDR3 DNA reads TGCAGTGCTAGTGACCAGGGGGCGAAAGGTCGCTACGAGCAGTACTTC.

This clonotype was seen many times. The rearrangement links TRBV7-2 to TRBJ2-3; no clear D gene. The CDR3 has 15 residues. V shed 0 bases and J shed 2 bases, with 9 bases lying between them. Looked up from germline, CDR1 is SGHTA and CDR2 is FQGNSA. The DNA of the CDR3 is TGTGCCAGCAGCTTAGCTTCGGTGTTCACAGATACGCAGTATTTT. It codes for CASSLASVFTDTQYF.

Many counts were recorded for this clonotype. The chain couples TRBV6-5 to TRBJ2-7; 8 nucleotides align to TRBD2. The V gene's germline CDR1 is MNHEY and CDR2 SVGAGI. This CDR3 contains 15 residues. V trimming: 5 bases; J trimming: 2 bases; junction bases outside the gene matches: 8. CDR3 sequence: CASSLRGGTTYEQYF. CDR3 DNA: TGTGCCAGCAGTCTCCGGGGGGGCACCACCTACGAGCAGTACTTC.

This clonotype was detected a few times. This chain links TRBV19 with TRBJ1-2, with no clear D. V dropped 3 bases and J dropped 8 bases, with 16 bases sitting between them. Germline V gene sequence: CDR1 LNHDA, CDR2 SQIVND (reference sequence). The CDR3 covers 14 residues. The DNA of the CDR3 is TGTGCCAGTAGTATCTCTCACAGACTCCAGGGCTACACCTTC. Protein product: CASSISHRLQGYTF.

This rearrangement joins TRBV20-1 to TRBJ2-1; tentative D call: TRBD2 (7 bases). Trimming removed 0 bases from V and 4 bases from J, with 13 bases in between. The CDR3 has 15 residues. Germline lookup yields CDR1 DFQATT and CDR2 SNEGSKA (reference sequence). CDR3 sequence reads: CSARDSGGRYNEQFF. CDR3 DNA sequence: TGCAGTGCTAGAGATTCCGGGGGGCGATACAATGAGCAGTTCTTC.

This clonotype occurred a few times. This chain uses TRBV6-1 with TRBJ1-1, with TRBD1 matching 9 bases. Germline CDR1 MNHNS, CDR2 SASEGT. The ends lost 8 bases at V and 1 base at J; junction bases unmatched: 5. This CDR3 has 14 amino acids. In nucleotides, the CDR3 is TGTGCCAGCGCTAAACAGGGGGCGAACACTGAAGCTTTCTTT. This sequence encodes CASAKQGANTEAFF.

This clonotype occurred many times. CDR3 loop: CASSRKIDGHQPQHF. The CDR3 bases are TGTGCCAGTAGTAGAAAGATTGACGGACATCAGCCCCAGCATTTT. V gene TRBV19 combines with J gene TRBJ1-5, with unresolved D. This CDR3 comprises 15 residues. CDR1 LNHDA and CDR2 SQIVND come from the germline V gene (reference sequence). Trimming pared 4 bases from V and 5 bases from J, leaving 15 bases between.